The present T cell receptor beta chain was sequenced within a study of OX40 agonist ivuxolimab in advanced cancers. Data came from immunoSEQ multiplex PCR; TCRdb stores just in-frame clones and leaves some out. The sample yields 57,000 or so clones, about 89% seen once. General study findings and limits: Still undetermined is the antigen specificity of the expanded peripheral T cells.

To note about this clone: Its target is unknown.

The sequencing used CD4+ or CD8+ T cells sorted from blood, collected in a trial of the OX40 agonist ivuxolimab. This clonotype was sampled from an adult with an advanced solid tumor such as melanoma, head and neck, liver or kidney cancer.

CDR3 nucleotides: TGTGCCAGCAGCTCTCCCGTGCAGGGTACCTACGAGCAGTACTTC. Amino acids: CASSSPVQGTYEQYF. The V gene is TRBV7-6, the J gene TRBJ2-7; tentatively, D is TRBD1 (5 bases). Trimming removed 4 bases at V and 2 bases at J, with 15 bases between. The CDR3 runs to 15 residues. Germline loops: CDR1 SGHVS, CDR2 FNYEAQ.